A selection of T cell receptor beta chains follows, all from one sample in a study of CD8 T cells in ankylosing spondylitis. TCRdb re-called the 5' RACE reads through MiXCR, storing one row per CDR3 protein. Of some 180,000 distinct CDR3 sequences listed, about 18% are singletons. Material: blood, either unsorted or a sorted T cell fraction (not recorded which). These receptors all stem from a male donor between 10 and 30 years old with ankylosing spondylitis or in good health (not recorded which). Each CDR3 is given with its conserved first and last residue. D genes are given only for firm matches. Some rows have no size entry. The others give once, few or many, or a class for an expanded clone.

CDR3nt: TGTGCCTGGAGTGTTGGACAGGATTACGAGCAGTACTTC
CDR3aa: CAWSVGQDYEQYF
abundance: many
d_gene: TRBD1
len: 13
v_gene: TRBV30
j_gene: TRBJ2-7

CDR3nt: TGTGCCAGCAGCCAAGAAGGACGTGGGTACGAGCAGTACTTC
CDR3aa: CASSQEGRGYEQYF
abundance: many
d_gene: -
len: 14
v_gene: TRBV4-2
j_gene: TRBJ2-7

CDR3nt: TGCGCCAGCAGATATTTGCCCGGACTAGCAGGATACAATGAGCAGTTCTTC
CDR3aa: CASRYLPGLAGYNEQFF
abundance: many
d_gene: TRBD2
len: 17
v_gene: TRBV5-1
j_gene: TRBJ2-1

CDR3nt: TGTGCCAGCAGTGGGGACAACTATGGCTACACCTTC
CDR3aa: CASSGDNYGYTF
abundance: many
d_gene: -
len: 12
v_gene: TRBV6-2/TRBV6-3
j_gene: TRBJ1-2

CDR3nt: TGCAGCGGTGACAGGGTTGCTGGCTACACCTTC
CDR3aa: CSGDRVAGYTF
abundance: -
d_gene: TRBD1
len: 11
v_gene: TRBV29-1
j_gene: TRBJ1-2

CDR3nt: TGCAGTGCTAGGTTCACTAGCGGGAGGGCCGATGAGCAGTTCTTC
CDR3aa: CSARFTSGRADEQFF
abundance: -
d_gene: TRBD2
len: 15
v_gene: TRBV20-1
j_gene: TRBJ2-1

CDR3nt: TGTGCCAGCTCACTGGACAGGGCCATAGGAGAAAAACTGTTTTTT
CDR3aa: CASSLDRAIGEKLFF
abundance: many
d_gene: TRBD1
len: 15
v_gene: TRBV18
j_gene: TRBJ1-4

CDR3nt: TGTGCCACCAGTGGAGGGGCGGGGCCCTACGAGCAGTACTTC
CDR3aa: CATSGGAGPYEQYF
abundance: few
d_gene: -
len: 14
v_gene: TRBV24-1
j_gene: TRBJ2-7

CDR3nt: TGTGCCACCAGTGATTTGCCGCTATCGGACACGAACACCGGGGAGCTGTTTTTT
CDR3aa: CATSDLPLSDTNTGELFF
abundance: many
d_gene: -
len: 18
v_gene: TRBV24-1
j_gene: TRBJ2-2

CDR3nt: TGCAGCGTGCCGAGGTGGGGGGACTATGGCTACACCTTC
CDR3aa: CSVPRWGDYGYTF
abundance: -
d_gene: -
len: 13
v_gene: TRBV29-1
j_gene: TRBJ1-2

CDR3nt: TGTGCCATCGGCCTAAGGGGCGCGGGTTACAATGAGCAGTTCTTC
CDR3aa: CAIGLRGAGYNEQFF
abundance: many
d_gene: -
len: 15
v_gene: TRBV10-3
j_gene: TRBJ2-1

CDR3nt: TGCGCCAGCAGCTTGGGAGCGGGAGCCTACGAGCAGTACTTC
CDR3aa: CASSLGAGAYEQYF
abundance: -
d_gene: TRBD2
len: 14
v_gene: TRBV5-1
j_gene: TRBJ2-7

CDR3nt: TGCGCCAGCAGCCTACCCCGGCAGGGGGCTCGGAATTCACCCCTCCACTTT
CDR3aa: CASSLPRQGARNSPLHF
abundance: many
d_gene: TRBD1
len: 17
v_gene: TRBV4-1
j_gene: TRBJ1-6

CDR3nt: TGTGCCAGCAGTGACTCCGGGACAGGGGACACAGATACGCAGTATTTT
CDR3aa: CASSDSGTGDTDTQYF
abundance: many
d_gene: TRBD1
len: 16
v_gene: TRBV25-1
j_gene: TRBJ2-3

CDR3nt: TGTGCCAGTAGCAGTAGCGGGACCATCCAAGAGACCCAGTACTTC
CDR3aa: CASSSSGTIQETQYF
abundance: many
d_gene: TRBD2
len: 15
v_gene: TRBV19
j_gene: TRBJ2-5

CDR3nt: TGCAGTGCTTCCGGATTGTTTGAAAAACTGTTTTTT
CDR3aa: CSASGLFEKLFF
abundance: many
d_gene: -
len: 12
v_gene: TRBV20-1
j_gene: TRBJ1-4

CDR3nt: TGCAGTGCTAGAATTCGCGGGGGCCGCAATCAGCCCCAGCATTTT
CDR3aa: CSARIRGGRNQPQHF
abundance: many
d_gene: -
len: 15
v_gene: TRBV20-1
j_gene: TRBJ1-5

CDR3nt: TGCAGTGCCCGGGGGGGGGTTCCAGACTCCCTCGAGCAGTACTTC
CDR3aa: CSARGGVPDSLEQYF
abundance: many
d_gene: TRBD2
len: 15
v_gene: TRBV20-1
j_gene: TRBJ2-7

CDR3nt: TGTGCCAGCAGCCAAGAGGAAGGGGACCGACATGAAAAACTGTTTTTT
CDR3aa: CASSQEEGDRHEKLFF
abundance: many
d_gene: -
len: 16
v_gene: TRBV4-2
j_gene: TRBJ1-4

CDR3nt: TGTGCCAGCAGTTACTGGGAGGATACGCAGTATTTT
CDR3aa: CASSYWEDTQYF
abundance: -
d_gene: -
len: 12
v_gene: TRBV6-6
j_gene: TRBJ2-3

CDR3nt: TGCGCCAGCATTCGATGGACTAGCGGGAGAGAAAAGTCGGATACGCAGTATTTT
CDR3aa: CASIRWTSGREKSDTQYF
abundance: -
d_gene: TRBD2
len: 18
v_gene: TRBV10-2
j_gene: TRBJ2-3

CDR3nt: TGTGCCTGGCTCCACTATGGCTACACCTTC
CDR3aa: CAWLHYGYTF
abundance: many
d_gene: -
len: 10
v_gene: TRBV30
j_gene: TRBJ1-2

CDR3nt: TGTGCCAGCAGCGTAGGACAGGGGGCAGAGACCCAGTACTTC
CDR3aa: CASSVGQGAETQYF
abundance: many
d_gene: TRBD1
len: 14
v_gene: TRBV6-5
j_gene: TRBJ2-5

CDR3nt: TGTGCCAGCAGCCCCGGACAGGGCGACTATAATTCACCCCTCCACTTT
CDR3aa: CASSPGQGDYNSPLHF
abundance: many
d_gene: TRBD1
len: 16
v_gene: TRBV5-4
j_gene: TRBJ1-6

CDR3nt: TGTGCCAGCCGGTCCAGCCGGAGGCAGCCCCAGCATTTT
CDR3aa: CASRSSRRQPQHF
abundance: -
d_gene: -
len: 13
v_gene: TRBV28
j_gene: TRBJ1-5

CDR3nt: TGCGCCAGCAGCCCTGGGACAGTCGCCACTGAAGCTTTCTTT
CDR3aa: CASSPGTVATEAFF
abundance: -
d_gene: TRBD1
len: 14
v_gene: TRBV4-3
j_gene: TRBJ1-1

CDR3nt: TGCGCCAGCAGTGAGGGCCCCACAGATACGCAGTATTTT
CDR3aa: CASSEGPTDTQYF
abundance: -
d_gene: -
len: 13
v_gene: TRBV10-1
j_gene: TRBJ2-3

CDR3nt: TGTGCCAGCAGCTTAGTGTCGGGACTAGCCTTACGGGATACGCAGTATTTT
CDR3aa: CASSLVSGLALRDTQYF
abundance: many
d_gene: TRBD2
len: 17
v_gene: TRBV11-2
j_gene: TRBJ2-3

CDR3nt: TGCGCCAGCAGCCGGGTGTCTAGCGGGTTCAGGGAGCAGTTCTTC
CDR3aa: CASSRVSSGFREQFF
abundance: -
d_gene: TRBD2
len: 15
v_gene: TRBV5-1
j_gene: TRBJ2-1